These 14 T cell receptor beta chains were all obtained from the same sample, sequenced in a study of blood T cell repertoires in COVID-19. This table comes from immunoSEQ multiplex PCR, and its TCRdb copy is limited to in-frame clones, with some not included. The sample gives 490,000 or so clones, around 89% of which show up once; approximately 1.8% is in the top ten. Sequences were obtained from PBMCs or T cells enriched from blood (not recorded which). These receptors were collected from a woman aged 40 to 50 who had recovered from COVID-19.

The V gene is TRBV19, the J gene TRBJ2-1; D unclear. Trimming removed 3 bases from V and 4 bases from J, with 16 bases in between. This CDR3 spans 16 amino acids. The germline V gene encodes CDR1 LNHDA and CDR2 SQIVND (reference sequence). For the CDR3, the DNA is TGTGCCAGTAGTATTTTTGATGGCTCCACATACAATGAGCAGTTCTTC. This gives the protein CASSIFDGSTYNEQFF. Complete variable domain (other parts from reference TRBV19 and TRBJ2-1): DGGITQSPKYLFRKEGQNVTLSCEQNLNHDAMYWYRQDPGQGLRLIYYSQIVNDFQKGDIAEGYSVSREKKESFPLTVTSAQKNPTAFYLCASSIFDGSTYNEQFFGPGTRLTVL.

The V and J genes are TRBV6-5 and TRBJ2-3; D is perhaps TRBD2 (5 bases). Germline CDR1 MNHEY, CDR2 SVGAGI. The V gene lost 6 bases and the J gene lost 3 bases, with 10 bases spanning the gap. The CDR3 is made up of 13 amino acids. CDR3 sequence reads: CASSPPGTDTQYF. The DNA for the CDR3 is TGTGCCAGCAGCCCCCCGGGGACAGATACGCAGTATTTT.

About this clone itself: This same CDR3 is encoded by further DNA sequences in the sample. The CDR3 protein is CASSYRANTEAFF. Here the CDR3 DNA reads TGTGCCAGCAGTTACAGAGCGAACACTGAAGCTTTCTTT. The chain uses TRBV6-2 or TRBV6-3 and TRBJ1-1; D gene uncertain. With 2 bases removed from V and 1 base from J, the gap between germline ends came to 5 bases. The CDR3 loop spans 13 amino acids. From germline, CDR1 is MNHEY and CDR2 SVGEGT.

The table lists this clone with a count of one. The CDR3: CSVAPGNWETQYF. CDR3 DNA sequence: TGCAGCGTTGCCCCCGGGAATTGGGAGACCCAGTACTTC. The genes are TRBV29-1 and TRBJ2-5, with D possibly TRBD2 on 5 matching bases. The V gene lost 4 bases and the J gene lost 5 bases, with 14 bases spanning the gap. Germline assignment: CDR1 SQVTM and CDR2 ANQGSEA. The CDR3 is 13 residues long.

This clone has more than one count but fewer than ten. The V and J genes are TRBV30 and TRBJ1-2, with D unclear. This CDR3 is 10 amino acids long. V gave up 5 bases and J gave up 7 bases, with 8 bases separating them. The V gene's germline CDR1 is GTSNPN and CDR2 SVGIG (reference sequence). This chain's CDR3 is CAWGMSGYTF. DNA for the CDR3: TGTGCCTGGGGGATGAGTGGCTACACCTTC. The full variable domain, with the rest looked up from reference TRBV30 and TRBJ1-2, is SQTIHQWPATLVQPVGSPLSLECTVEGTSNPNLYWYRQAAGRGLQLLFYSVGIGQISSEVPQNLSASRPQDRQFILSSKKLLLSDSGFYLCAWGMSGYTFGSGTRLTVV.

The J gene is TRBJ2-3, the V gene TRBV5-4; 13 nucleotides line up with TRBD2. This CDR3 is 16 amino acids long. Per the germline V gene, CDR1 is SGHNT and CDR2 is YYREEE (reference sequence). V shed 4 bases and J 5 bases; nucleotides not matched to a gene: 7. The CDR3 loop is CASSAGLAGEGDTQYF. CDR3 nucleotides: TGTGCCAGCAGCGCAGGACTAGCGGGAGAGGGAGATACGCAGTATTTT.

The chain combines TRBV3-1 (or the pseudogene TRBV3-2) with TRBJ1-1; the match to TRBD1 covers 8 bases. The V segment lost 0 bases and the J segment 6 bases; nucleotides outside the gene matches: 9. CDR1 is LGHDT and CDR2 is YNNKEL in the germline V gene (reference sequence). The CDR3 contains 16 residues. CDR3 DNA sequence: TGTGCCAGCAGCCAAGATCCCGAGACAGGGGTCGCTGAAGCTTTCTTT. It translates to CASSQDPETGVAEAFF.

This clone was recorded only once. The chain has TRBV12-3 or TRBV12-4 and TRBJ1-6, with D unresolved. The V gene lost 7 bases and the J gene lost 6 bases, with 10 bases spanning the gap. The CDR3 loop spans 13 amino acids. Here the CDR3 reads CASTPGANSPLHF. The CDR3 DNA reads as TGTGCCAGCACCCCGGGAGCTAATTCACCCCTCCACTTT.

Worth noting for this clone: Other DNA sequences in this sample translate to the same CDR3. V gene TRBV18 combines with J gene TRBJ2-1; D not certain. V lost 2 bases, J lost 7 bases, and 6 bases lay in between. Germline CDR1 reads KGHSH; CDR2 reads LQKENI. CDR3 length equals 12 residues. The CDR3 region is CASSPARNEQFF. The DNA of the CDR3 is TGTGCCAGCTCACCAGCTAGGAATGAGCAGTTCTTC.

The V and J genes are TRBV5-4 and TRBJ2-5, with 8 bases aligning to TRBD2. With 4 bases clipped from V and 2 bases from J, the junction kept 10 bases outside the gene matches. Germline V gene lookup returns CDR1 SGHNT and CDR2 YYREEE (reference sequence). The CDR3 totals 16 residues. CDR3 protein: CASSRPAIAGQETQYF. As DNA, the CDR3 is TGTGCCAGCAGCCGTCCAGCAATAGCGGGGCAAGAGACCCAGTACTTC.

This clone was counted once. This chain connects TRBV6-5 to TRBJ1-1, with D possibly TRBD1 on 6 matching bases. CDR3 size: 16 residues. The V gene's germline CDR1 is MNHEY and CDR2 SVGAGI. V lost 2 bases to trimming and J lost 5 bases, with 18 bases between them. The CDR3 sequence: CASSYAPPGQGTEAFF. In nucleotides, the CDR3 is TGTGCCAGCAGTTACGCTCCCCCCGGCCAGGGGACTGAAGCTTTCTTT.

This clone occurred once. The rearrangement uses TRBV10-2 and TRBJ2-3, with TRBD1 matching over 9 bases. The CDR3 runs 15 residues. The V and J ends lost 1 base and 8 bases, in that order; junction bases with no gene match: 7. The germline CDR1 and CDR2 sequences are WSHSY and SAAADI. The CDR3 sequence: CASSEWGQGEGTQYF. The CDR3, as DNA: TGCGCCAGCAGTGAGTGGGGACAGGGCGAAGGTACGCAGTATTTT.

The V gene is TRBV14, the J gene TRBJ1-4; D possibly corresponds to TRBD1 (6 bases). Between the trimmed V and J ends, which lost 4 bases and 7 bases, there was a span of 22 bases. Per germline, CDR1 SGHDN and CDR2 FVKESK. The CDR3 has 17 amino acids. The DNA for the CDR3 is TGTGCCAGCAGCCCCCTTCGGATCCAGGGAGGGGGTGAAAAACTGTTTTTT. Protein sequence: CASSPLRIQGGGEKLFF.

The CDR3 here is CASSTGQPGETQYF. CDR3 in DNA: TGCGCCAGCAGCACGGGACAGCCTGGCGAGACCCAGTACTTC. V gene TRBV5-1 combines with J gene TRBJ2-5, with 7 bases that match TRBD1. Germline V gene data show CDR1 as SGHRS and CDR2 as YFSETQ. This CDR3 is 14 amino acids long. The trim removed 4 bases at V and 5 bases at J, leaving 8 bases unmatched.